The 6 T cell receptor beta chains in this list originate from one sample, sequenced in a study of blood T cells in healthy people across ages. A sample-barcoded 5' primer and a J-beta primer mix were used in a second PCR of roughly 7 to 12 cycles. MiXCR, run by TCRdb on the 5' RACE reads, gives a single entry per CDR3 protein. Of 800,000 to 900,000 distinct CDR3 sequences in the sample, 62% were seen once. What was sequenced was blood. These receptors came from a young man in good health.

This clonotype was counted once. The chain has TRBV28 and TRBJ1-2, with 10 bases identical to TRBD1. V trimming: 2 bases; J trimming: 7 bases; junction bases outside the gene matches: 7. Germline CDR1 is MDHEN and CDR2 is SYDVKM. The CDR3 runs to 15 residues. The CDR3 DNA follows: TGTGCCAGCAGTTTACCGACCTGGACAGGGGGTGGCTACACCTTC. Translated, it gives CASSLPTWTGGGYTF.

V gene TRBV4-2 combines with J gene TRBJ2-3; 9 bases match TRBD2. V shed 3 bases, J shed 2 bases, and the junction held 6 bases outside the gene matches. This CDR3 has 16 amino acids. Germline V gene lookup returns CDR1 LGHNA and CDR2 YNFKEQ. The CDR3 DNA reads TGTGCCAGCAGCCAGGGTACTAGCGGGTTCACAGATACGCAGTATTTT. Residues: CASSQGTSGFTDTQYF.

In its sample, this clonotype was seen a few times. V is TRBV7-6 and J is TRBJ2-4, with 8 positions matching TRBD2. The J call could be wrong; TRBJ2-7 is a better fit for the DNA end. The CDR3 totals 15 residues. Germline loops: CDR1 SGHVS, CDR2 FNYEAQ. DNA of the CDR3: TGTGCCAGCAGCTTAGTGGCGGGGGGACTTTACGAGCAGTACTTC. Its protein product is CASSLVAGGLYEQYF.

This clonotype was seen once. This chain joins TRBV12-3 or TRBV12-4 and TRBJ2-1; tentatively, D is TRBD2 (6 bases). The CDR3 has 16 residues. Trimming stripped 5 bases from V and 0 bases from J, with 14 bases between. CDR3: CASSPGTRSSYNEQFF. The CDR3 coding sequence is TGTGCCAGCAGTCCCGGGACTCGGAGCTCCTACAATGAGCAGTTCTTC.

The V gene is TRBV5-1, the J gene TRBJ2-7; 8 bases are a match to TRBD2. The CDR3 is made up of 15 amino acids. V shed 2 bases and J 4 bases; nucleotides not matched to a gene: 8. CDR1 and CDR2 from the germline V gene are SGHRS and YFSETQ. CDR3 DNA: TGCGCCAGCAGCTTCCCCGGCGAGCGGGGGTACGAGCAGTACTTC. This sequence encodes CASSFPGERGYEQYF. The variable domain in full, completed from reference TRBV5-1 and TRBJ2-7, reads KAGVTQTPRYLIKTRGQQVTLSCSPISGHRSVSWYQQTPGQGLQFLFEYFSETQRNKGNFPGRFSGRQFSNSRSEMNVSTLELGDSALYLCASSFPGERGYEQYFGPGTRLTVT.

This clonotype came up many times. J is TRBJ2-3 and V is TRBV9; unclear D gene. Trimming shortened V by 0 bases and J by 6 bases, and 11 bases separated the two germline ends. This CDR3 region has 14 residues. Germline values: CDR1 SGDLS, CDR2 YYNGEE. CDR3 DNA sequence: TGTGCCAGCAGCGTAGACGGCCAGATGGATACGCAGTATTTT. Translation: CASSVDGQMDTQYF.